This T cell receptor beta chain is from a study of human T cells and chemical hapten exposure. Across the study: Diphenylcyclopropenone was applied weekly to patients' scalps across the roughly 23-week study.

This clonotype was recorded many times. Its antigen is not identified. Broader study findings: Patch test score rose with PT1 expanded TCR count, significant at thresholds 8, 16 and 32, not 4.

It was the library that attached unique molecular identifiers to individual cDNA molecules. TCRdb independently ran MiXCR on the RACE reads; one entry per CDR3 protein. The data contain tens of thousands of distinct CDR3 sequences, approximately 9.8% of them singletons. The CDR3 runs 15 residues. From germline, CDR1 is SEHNR and CDR2 FQNEAQ (reference sequence). Trimming removed 1 base at V and 0 bases at J, with 9 bases between. The time point was: pre-sensitization, week 0. The treatment is: therapeutic diphenylcyclopropenone sensitization with weekly scalp DPC. The TCR sequence derives from a woman in her 40s with alopecia areata. Some clones in this sample may be carry-over from other donors' samples. This material consisted of whole blood, taken in connection with sensitization to the hapten diphenylcyclopropenone (DPC). This chain links TRBV7-9 with TRBJ1-2; D remains unclear. CDR3 loop: CASSLDTGPNYGYTF. DNA for the CDR3: TGTGCCAGCAGCTTAGACACGGGTCCTAACTATGGCTACACCTTC.